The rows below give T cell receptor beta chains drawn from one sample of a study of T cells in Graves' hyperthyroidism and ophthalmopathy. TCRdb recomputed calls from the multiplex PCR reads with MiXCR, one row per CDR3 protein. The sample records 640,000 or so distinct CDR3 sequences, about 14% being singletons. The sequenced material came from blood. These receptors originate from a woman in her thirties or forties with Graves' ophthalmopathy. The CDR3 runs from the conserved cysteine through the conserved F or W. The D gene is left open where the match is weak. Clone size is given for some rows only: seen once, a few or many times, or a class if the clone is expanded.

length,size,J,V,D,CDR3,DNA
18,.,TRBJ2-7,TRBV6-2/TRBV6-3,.,CASRGSQVGARIYYEQYF,TGTGCCAGCAGGGGTTCTCAGGTCGGTGCGAGGATCTACTACGAGCAGTACTTC
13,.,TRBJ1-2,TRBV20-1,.,CSARAGANYGYTF,TGCAGTGCTAGAGCGGGAGCTAACTATGGCTACACCTTC
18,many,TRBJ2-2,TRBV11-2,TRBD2,CASSLENPGLANCRELFF,TGTGCCAGCAGCTTAGAGAACCCGGGACTAGCCAACTGCCGGGAGCTGTTTTTT
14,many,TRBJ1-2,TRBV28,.,CASSLLTDLWGYTF,TGTGCCAGCAGTTTATTGACAGACCTATGGGGCTACACCTTC
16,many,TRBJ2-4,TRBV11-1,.,CASSPRRTLAKNIQYF,TGTGCCAGCAGCCCCCGTAGGACTCTAGCCAAAAACATTCAGTACTTC
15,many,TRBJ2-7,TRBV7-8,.,CASSLYGGGTYEQYF,TGTGCCAGCAGCTTGTACGGAGGGGGTACCTACGAGCAGTACTTC
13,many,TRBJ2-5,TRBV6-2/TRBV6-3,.,CASSSSRLETQYF,TGTGCCAGCAGTTCCTCCAGGTTGGAGACCCAGTACTTC
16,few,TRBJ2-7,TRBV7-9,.,CASSLARDWGLYEQYF,TGTGCCAGCAGCTTAGCCCGGGACTGGGGGCTCTACGAGCAGTACTTC
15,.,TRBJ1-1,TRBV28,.,CASVEQGASSTEAFF,TGTGCCAGCGTAGAGCAGGGCGCGAGCAGCACTGAAGCTTTCTTT
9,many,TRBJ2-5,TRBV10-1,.,CASRETQYF,TGCGCCAGCAGGGAGACCCAGTACTTC
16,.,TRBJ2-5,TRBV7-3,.,CASSLRAGASQETQYF,TGTGCCAGCAGCTTAAGGGCAGGTGCCTCCCAAGAGACCCAGTACTTC
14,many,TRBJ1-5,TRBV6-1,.,CASSERSSNQPQHF,TGTGCCAGCAGTGAACGGTCATCCAATCAGCCCCAGCATTTT
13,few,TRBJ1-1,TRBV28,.,CASSLPRGTEAFF,TGTGCCAGCAGTTTGCCGAGGGGCACTGAAGCTTTCTTT
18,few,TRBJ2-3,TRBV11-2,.,CASSFLPASTLITDTQYF,TGTGCCAGCAGCTTTCTTCCCGCCAGCACTCTTATCACAGATACGCAGTATTTT
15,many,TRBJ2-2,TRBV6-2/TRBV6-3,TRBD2,CASRSSSGRPGELFF,TGTGCCAGCAGAAGTTCTAGCGGGAGGCCCGGGGAGCTGTTTTTT
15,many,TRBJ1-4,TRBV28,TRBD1,CASRTPGTGGEKLFF,TGTGCCAGCAGAACTCCCGGGACAGGGGGTGAAAAACTGTTTTTT
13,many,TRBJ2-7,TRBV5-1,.,CASSLLERIEQYF,TGCGCCAGCAGCTTGTTGGAGCGAATCGAGCAGTACTTC
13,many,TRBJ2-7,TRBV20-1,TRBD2,CSARALAGGRQYF,TGCAGTGCTAGAGCACTAGCGGGAGGGCGGCAGTACTTC
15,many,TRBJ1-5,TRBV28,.,CASSPSPMGNQPQHF,TGTGCCAGCAGTCCCTCCCCTATGGGCAATCAGCCCCAGCATTTT
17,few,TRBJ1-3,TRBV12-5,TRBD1,CASAPSRGQGLGNTIYF,TGTGCTAGTGCCCCCTCCCGAGGACAGGGCCTTGGAAACACCATATATTTT
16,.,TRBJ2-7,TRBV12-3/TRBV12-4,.,CVSSLTGGGVSYEQYF,TGTGTCAGCAGTTTAACGGGGGGCGGGGTCAGCTACGAGCAGTACTTC
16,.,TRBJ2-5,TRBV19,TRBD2,CASNIAGPTYQETQYF,TGTGCCAGTAATATAGCGGGACCTACGTACCAAGAGACCCAGTACTTC
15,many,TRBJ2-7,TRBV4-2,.,CASSQGGYRRLEQYF,TGTGCCAGCAGCCAAGGCGGATACCGGCGGCTCGAGCAGTACTTC
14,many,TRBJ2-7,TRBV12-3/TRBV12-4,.,CASSLSTPQDEQYF,TGTGCCAGCAGTTTATCCACCCCACAGGACGAGCAGTACTTC
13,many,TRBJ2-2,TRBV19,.,CASSPRFAGELFF,TGTGCCAGTAGTCCCAGGTTCGCCGGGGAGCTGTTTTTT
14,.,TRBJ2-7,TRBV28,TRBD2,CASSPLAGVGEQYF,TGTGCCAGCAGTCCTCTAGCGGGAGTGGGTGAGCAGTACTTC
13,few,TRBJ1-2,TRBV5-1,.,CASSPLGSYGYTF,TGCGCCAGCAGCCCCCTTGGGTCCTATGGCTACACCTTC
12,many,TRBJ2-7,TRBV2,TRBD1,CASGQDRYEQYF,TGTGCCAGCGGTCAGGACAGGTACGAGCAGTACTTC
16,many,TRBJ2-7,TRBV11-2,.,CASSEGPGLLGDEQYF,TGTGCCAGCAGTGAGGGTCCAGGGCTACTTGGGGACGAGCAGTACTTC
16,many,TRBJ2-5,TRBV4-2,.,CASSQEEGDRQETQYF,TGTGCCAGCAGCCAAGAAGAGGGGGACCGCCAAGAGACCCAGTACTTC
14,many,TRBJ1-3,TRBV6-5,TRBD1,CASSYSGQGHTIYF,TGTGCCAGCAGTTACTCCGGACAGGGTCACACCATATATTTT
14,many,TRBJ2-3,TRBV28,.,CASSSGTRGDTQYF,TGTGCCAGCAGTTCCGGGACACGGGGAGATACGCAGTATTTT
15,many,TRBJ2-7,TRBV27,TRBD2,CASSLGYSGSDEQYF,TGTGCCAGCAGTTTAGGGTATAGCGGGAGCGACGAGCAGTACTTC
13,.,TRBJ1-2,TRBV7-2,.,CASSPWEGVGYTF,TGTGCCAGCAGCCCCTGGGAGGGGGTTGGCTACACCTTC
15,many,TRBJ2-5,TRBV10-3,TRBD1,CAISEARGRQETQYF,TGTGCCATCAGTGAGGCCAGGGGGAGACAAGAGACCCAGTACTTC
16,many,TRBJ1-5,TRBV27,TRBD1,CASSLSGTGGLQPQHF,TGTGCCAGCAGTTTATCCGGGACAGGGGGCCTCCAGCCCCAGCATTTT
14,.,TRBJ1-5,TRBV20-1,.,CSARAQGSNQPQHF,TGCAGTGCTAGAGCCCAGGGGAGCAATCAGCCCCAGCATTTT
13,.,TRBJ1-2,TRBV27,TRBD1,CASSSNRGYGYTF,TGTGCCAGCAGTTCCAACAGGGGCTATGGCTACACCTTC
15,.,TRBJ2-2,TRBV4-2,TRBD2,CASSPGLAVTGELFF,TGTGCCAGCAGCCCTGGACTAGCAGTCACCGGGGAGCTGTTTTTT
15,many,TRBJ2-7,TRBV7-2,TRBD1,CASSRPTGTGGRPVF,TGTGCCAGCAGCCGGCCTACCGGGACAGGGGGACGCCCCGTCTTC
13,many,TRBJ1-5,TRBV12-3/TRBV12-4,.,CASTPGRYQPQHF,TGTGCCAGCACCCCTGGACGTTATCAGCCCCAGCATTTT
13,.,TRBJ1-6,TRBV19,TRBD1,CASSRQGYSPLHF,TGTGCCAGTAGTAGACAGGGTTATTCACCCCTCCACTTT
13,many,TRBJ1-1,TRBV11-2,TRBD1,CASSADRATEAFF,TGTGCCAGCAGCGCAGACAGGGCCACTGAAGCTTTCTTT
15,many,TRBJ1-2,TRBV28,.,CASRAEGREHYGYTF,TGTGCCAGCCGGGCAGAGGGCAGGGAGCACTATGGCTACACCTTC
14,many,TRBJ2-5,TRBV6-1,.,CASRTPQGGKSQYF,TGTGCCAGCCGCACTCCCCAGGGGGGGAAATCCCAGTACTTC